This T cell receptor (beta chain) came from a study of cytomegalovirus exposure and HLA in healthy donors (dated by TCRdb to about 2017). The study in broad terms: In an earlier analysis of under 600 of the donors, roughly 300 Gb of sequence data and 100 million or so unique TCR beta sequences from roughly 190 million T cells were reported. Approximately 300 gigabases of sequencing data and around 85 million unique TCR sequences made up an early release that covered fewer than 650 HLA-typed donors. Of the 300 to 500 genotyped donors, approximately 80% were placed in the genetic ancestry cluster associated with self-reported Caucasian donors. The study aimed to test whether cataloging public T cell receptors could reveal signatures of past pathogen exposure. The study used immunosequencing to profile the T cell repertoires of approximately 690 subjects and linked those repertoires to cytomegalovirus serostatus. Along with the approximately 650-subject first cohort, a separate validation cohort of around 120 different subjects was used. To predict cytomegalovirus infection status, the study combined high-throughput TCR immunosequencing, statistical association of individual TCRs with disease status, and machine learning. A later analysis re-analyzed previously published TCR beta repertoires from 600 to 850 donors and added high-resolution HLA genotyping to study TCR occurrence patterns. The later analysis used no new phenotypic data to find candidate immune exposures, relying instead on TCR beta sequences and their occurrence across donors. In an earlier analysis of 500 to 650 of the donors, high-throughput TCR beta sequencing was used to judge whether each TCR beta V gene segment behaved as functional or pseudogenic. Donor age, sex, ethnicity and CMV serostatus were collected together with the repertoire data. In a later genetic analysis, genome-wide SNP genotypes for about three fifths of the roughly 670 donors were used, and that subset was treated as a discovery cohort. Every repertoire in the discovery cohort had been generated on one and the same sequencing platform. Class I and class II HLA loci were covered by the typing at four-digit resolution. Typing coverage varied by locus: roughly 629-630 donors for A, B, C, DRB1 and DQB1; approximately 560 for DQA1; approximately 570 for DPA1; under 490 for DPB1. Four to six DR-DQ haplotypes were handled as single units for association and clustering, since linkage in the cohort was strong. Among around 400 genotyped donors of the cohort, an average of around 250,000 unique TCR beta nucleotide sequences was sequenced per donor, of which 15% to 20% were non-productive. Paper-wide results and their limitations: A later analysis found that HLA-associated TCR beta chains were more clonally expanded and had lower generation probabilities than equally common non-associated chains. Most TCR sequences were seen in very few donors, while some public TCRs were found in many individuals. The study listed 164 TCR beta chains as associated with cytomegalovirus. At a false discovery rate of 0.05, a later analysis linked 15,000 to 20,000 TCR beta sequences to specific HLA alleles. Sequencing depth was assumed to be roughly uniform across donors in the presence/absence analyses, though that assumption may not hold. Broadly in line with IMGT annotations, most TCR beta V segments showed up in productive rearrangements about 87% or about 30% of the time in an earlier analysis of several hundred of the donors. According to a later analysis, parvovirus B19, influenza, CMV and Epstein-Barr virus appeared linked to several top co-occurrence clusters. Correlated functional status among segregating V segments might reflect linkage disequilibrium, but an unknown experimental factor could not be ruled out. It was suggested by the authors that the approach could potentially be generalized to other disease states and immunological phenotypes. A group of highly shared sequence variants was considered likely to be a technical artifact of the sequencing pipeline. A further reported finding was that TCR beta sequences accurately predicted the HLA-A and HLA-B alleles for most subjects in the first cohort. A later genetic analysis reported fewer N-insertions in productive TCRs among donors in an Asian-associated ancestry cluster than the approximately 700-donor mean. Cytomegalovirus status was reported to be diagnosed by the classifier with high specificity and sensitivity in both the original and validation cohorts. When HLA alleles, especially DR and DQ, strongly co-occurred, attributing TCR associations to individual alleles was difficult. The cohort was sequenced for TCR beta chains only, and without alpha or paired-chain data the features that could be detected were limited. Because counts were too low, around 17 rarely observed V segments, including chromosome 9 orphons, were left out of the earlier analysis of a few hundred of the donors. In a later analysis, most CMV-associated TCR beta chains were found to appear HLA-restricted, with HLA associations seemingly driven largely by CMV exposure. A later genetic analysis associated a missense DCLRE1C variant with V-gene and J-gene trimming of TCR beta chains, and an independent cohort replicated the association. CMV serostatus was the only immune exposure information available for the cohort. In vitro tests confirmed that three of the cytomegalovirus-associated TCR beta chains recognize cytomegalovirus antigens. Some IMGT-functional V segments, including TRBV6-2 and TRBV6-3, could not be told apart with the 87-base-pair reads, so those segments were excluded. According to a later analysis, TCR association rates differed among HLA loci, with DRB1 alleles showing the most associated TCRs and HLA-C alleles showing the fewest. Because some donors lacked HLA typing at each locus, the association tests relied only on the typed subset.

The cohort was made up of under 800 healthy bone marrow donors. Cohort members were all nominally healthy when sampled, although unrecorded immune exposures were likely present. The donor tested CMV seropositive and was one of the 289 seropositive cohort members. A peripheral blood sample was provided by each donor, and peripheral blood mononuclear cells were used for TCR beta sequencing. Genomic DNA extraction from the blood cell samples was performed with the Qiagen DNeasy Blood Extraction Kit. The library was built by means of the immunoSEQ multiplex PCR assay. The multiplex PCR relied on a mix of 60 forward primers for TCR Vbeta segments and 13 reverse primers for TCR Jbeta segments. The CDR3 region of rearranged TCR beta genes was amplified from genomic DNA by a multiplex PCR assay. The amplified TCR beta libraries were sequenced on the Illumina HiSeq System as 87-base-pair reads. As for how the authors treated the data: A later analysis tallied some 79 million unique TCR beta chains across the 550 to 850 repertoires, and about 12 million of those chains were shared by two or more donors. To remove PCR and sequencing errors, raw reads were error-corrected and collapsed into unique sequences using a nearest-neighbor algorithm that merged closely related sequences. Alignment of CDR3 sequences to IMGT reference sequences was used to assign V, D and J gene segments. Each retained sequence needed at least a six-nucleotide match to both a V gene segment and a J gene segment. A rearrangement was called productive if the CDR3 had no stop codons and remained in frame with V and J, and every other rearrangement was called non-productive. Following IMGT convention, CDR3 was defined as the stretch from the second conserved V-encoded cysteine up to the conserved J-encoded phenylalanine. In an earlier analysis of roughly 610 of the donors, sequences lacking an unambiguous match to a single V gene segment were excluded. In an earlier analysis of some 590 of the donors, V segments were called functional above 56.7% productive rearrangements and were called segregating when the between-donor standard deviation exceeded 5%. A statistical classification framework was built to diagnose cytomegalovirus status from the catalog of TCR beta chain sequences. In a later analysis, V and J genes were assigned by comparing TCR nucleotide sequences against IMGT/GENE-DB human TR gene sequences. Using the TCRdist pipeline, a later analysis assigned CDR3 sequences along with most-parsimonious VDJ recombination scenarios. In a later analysis, each TCR beta chain was defined by its CDR3 amino acid sequence together with its V-gene family, and reads without a unique V-gene family were excluded. A later analysis removed nearly 600 highly shared, low-generation-probability nucleotide sequences to deal with suspected cross-contamination and a sequencing artifact. For each public chain, a later analysis derived a clonal expansion index from normalized ranks of inferred template counts within each repertoire. In a later analysis, generation probabilities were computed with a VDJ recombination model fitted to out-of-frame rearrangements, and the resulting probabilities were checked against IGoR. In a later analysis, hypergeometric tests were used to score TCR-TCR, TCR-HLA and TCR-CMV co-occurrence, with a repertoire-size bias correction applied to TCR pairs. In a later analysis, false discovery rates were estimated by permuting HLA or CMV assignments 20 times. In a later analysis, co-occurring TCRs were grouped using DBSCAN, with TCRdist sequence similarity added in when clustering inside HLA-allele-positive subsets. For co-occurrence clustering, repertoires with fewer than 30,000 or more than 120,000 public chains were excluded, along with roughly 5 repertoires with anomalous nucleotide sharing. The immuneACCESS repertoire file appears here via TCRdb, limited to in-frame rearrangements. These files lack a portion of the clones; in checked studies, under half of the deficit traces to unresolved V genes, and the cause of the others is not known. The DNA gave D and trimming, while V, J and clone size come from that table. In this sample the table shows about 150,000 clones, 80% of which occur a single time. The leading ten clones occupy 6.3% of the sample.

From cysteine to phenylalanine, the CDR3 is 14 amino acids long. The DNA shown is the 42-base CDR3, in frame from base 1. The germline V gene (reference sequence) gives CDR1 as LNHDA and CDR2 as SQIVND. V is reduced by 3 bases and J by 3 bases, leaving a spacing of 9 bases between them. A word on this clone: What antigen it recognizes has not been identified. One base away there is no much larger clone; base qualities are not given.

The chain is made from TRBV19 and TRBJ2-1; a weak D assignment points to TRBD2 (6 bases agree). This receptor was identified in a male donor in good health and CMV-seropositive. The material sequenced was PBMCs. The CDR3 region has the sequence CASSIGGVYNEQFF. The DNA sequence is given as TGTGCCAGTAGTATCGGCGGGGTCTACAATGAGCAGTTCTTC.